The rows below give T cell receptor beta chains drawn from one sample of a study of blood T cell repertoires in COVID-19. This table comes from immunoSEQ multiplex PCR, and its TCRdb copy is limited to in-frame clones, with some not included. This sample has just over 300,000 clones, with 85% to 90% found just once. Input material: PBMCs or T cells enriched from blood (not recorded which). The receptors derive from a woman aged 18-30 years with acute COVID-19. Each CDR3 is given with its conserved first and last residue. A D gene is named only where the DNA matches it firmly. Only some rows state a clone size, as once, few, many or a class for expanded clones.

j_call d_call v_call clone_size cdr3_aa cdr3_nt
TRBJ2-6 TRBD1 TRBV28 - CASSSPGTGGLGANVLTF TGTGCCAGCAGTTCCCCAGGGACAGGGGGATTGGGGGCCAACGTCCTGACTTTC
TRBJ2-3 TRBD2 TRBV5-1 - CASSLGTSGFTDTQYF TGCGCCAGCAGCTTGGGGACTAGCGGGTTTACAGATACGCAGTATTTT
TRBJ2-6 - TRBV6-5 - CASRREFGANVLTF TGTGCCAGCCGGAGGGAGTTTGGGGCCAACGTCCTGACTTTC
TRBJ1-4 - TRBV12-1 - CAQLPPPGVKHEKLFF TGTGCCCAATTGCCCCCTCCAGGGGTGAAACATGAAAAACTGTTTTTT
TRBJ1-2 - TRBV6-5 - CASRRAQGRGYGYTF TGTGCCAGCAGGCGCGCACAGGGAAGGGGGTATGGCTACACCTTC
TRBJ1-1 TRBD1 TRBV7-2 - CASSLNRGLNTEAFF TGTGCCAGCAGCCTCAACAGGGGTCTGAACACTGAAGCTTTCTTT
TRBJ1-6 - TRBV10-1 - CASSEIRYSPLHF TGCGCCAGCAGTGAGATACGGTATTCACCCCTCCACTTT
TRBJ2-1 TRBD1 TRBV11-3 - CASTLLAGTGALHEQFF TGTGCCAGCACGCTACTCGCTGGGACAGGGGCCCTCCATGAGCAGTTCTTC
TRBJ1-3 - TRBV29-1 - CSVDGQHSGNTIYF TGCAGCGTCGACGGACAGCACTCTGGAAACACCATATATTTT
TRBJ2-3 TRBD2 TRBV11-2 - CASSSDIGEGRVDTQYF TGTGCCAGCAGCTCCGACATAGGGGAGGGCCGCGTTGATACGCAGTATTTT
TRBJ1-2 - TRBV6-5 - CASGSGLPYGYTF TGTGCCAGCGGAAGTGGACTTCCCTATGGCTACACCTTC
TRBJ1-4 - TRBV28 - CASSFTSNEKLFF TGTGCCAGCAGCTTCACATCCAATGAAAAACTGTTTTTT
TRBJ1-2 - TRBV10-1 - CASSPGGVYGYTF TGCGCCAGCAGCCCCGGGGGGGTCTATGGCTACACCTTC
TRBJ2-5 TRBD1 TRBV29-1 - CSVTGEWDETQYF TGCAGCGTGACAGGGGAGTGGGATGAGACCCAGTACTTC
TRBJ1-1 - TRBV28 - CASSLQEVNTEAFF TGTGCCAGCAGTTTACAGGAGGTGAACACTGAAGCTTTCTTT
TRBJ2-1 TRBD2 TRBV19 once CASSIGTSGRWDEQFF TGTGCCAGTAGTATCGGAACTAGCGGGAGGTGGGATGAGCAGTTCTTC
TRBJ2-1 - TRBV4-1 - CASSQGSGGFDEQFF TGCGCCAGCAGCCAAGGTAGCGGTGGGTTCGATGAGCAGTTCTTC
TRBJ2-7 TRBD1 TRBV27 - CASSLLTGFDEQYF TGTGCCAGCAGTCTGCTGACAGGGTTCGACGAGCAGTACTTC
TRBJ2-7 - TRBV5-1 - CASSYLRDTNYEQYF TGCGCCAGCAGCTACCTCCGGGACACAAACTACGAGCAGTACTTC
TRBJ2-7 - TRBV27 - CASSPGLGSYEQYF TGTGCCAGCAGTCCAGGACTCGGGTCCTACGAGCAGTACTTC
TRBJ2-5 - TRBV28 - CASSSHGGTETQYF TGTGCCAGCAGTTCCCACGGAGGGACGGAGACCCAGTACTTC
TRBJ1-5 - TRBV3-1/TRBV3-2 - CASSHGQQPQHF TGTGCCAGCAGCCATGGACAGCAGCCCCAGCATTTT
TRBJ2-7 - TRBV21-1 - CASSTRQDLRSYEQYF TGTGCCAGCAGCACTCGACAGGATCTTCGTTCCTACGAGCAGTACTTC
TRBJ2-1 TRBD1 TRBV5-4 - CASRGDRVGDEQFF TGTGCCAGCAGGGGGGACAGGGTCGGGGATGAGCAGTTCTTC
TRBJ2-7 TRBD1 TRBV29-1 few CSVATGAYEQYF TGCAGCGTGGCCACAGGGGCCTACGAGCAGTACTTC
TRBJ1-5 - TRBV20-1 - CSALRVGPQHF TGCAGTGCTTTGAGGGTTGGGCCCCAGCATTTT
TRBJ2-5 - TRBV3-1/TRBV3-2 - CASSHREEGGETQYF TGTGCCAGCAGCCATCGGGAAGAGGGAGGAGAGACCCAGTACTTC
TRBJ1-4 TRBD1 TRBV7-9 once CASSQTGGSEKLFF TGTGCCAGCAGTCAGACAGGGGGTTCCGAAAAACTGTTTTTT
TRBJ2-1 - TRBV19 - CASSDSQSSYNEQFF TGTGCCAGTTCGGACAGTCAGAGCTCCTACAATGAGCAGTTCTTC
TRBJ1-2 TRBD1 TRBV27 - CASSFMPGGNFNYGYTF TGTGCCAGCAGTTTTATGCCAGGGGGAAATTTTAACTATGGCTACACCTTC
TRBJ1-3 - TRBV5-1 - CASSFNGEGNTIYF TGCGCCAGCAGCTTTAACGGGGAAGGAAACACCATATATTTT
TRBJ2-2 - TRBV19 - CASTRGLTTGELFF TGTGCCAGTACTCGGGGACTTACCACCGGGGAGCTGTTTTTT
TRBJ1-4 - TRBV7-9 - CASSFRHPTNEKLFF TGTGCCAGCAGCTTCCGACATCCAACTAATGAAAAACTGTTTTTT
TRBJ1-1 - TRBV18 few CASSPETAENTEAFF TGTGCCAGCTCACCCGAGACAGCTGAGAACACTGAAGCTTTCTTT
TRBJ2-1 - TRBV5-1 - CASSSNYNEQFF TGCGCCAGCAGCTCCAACTACAATGAGCAGTTCTTC
TRBJ2-7 TRBD2 TRBV6-5 - CASNGDYRSTYEQYF TGTGCCAGCAATGGGGACTATCGAAGCACCTACGAGCAGTACTTC
TRBJ2-7 TRBD1 TRBV18 - CASSPLQQGAYEQYF TGTGCCAGCTCACCACTGCAACAGGGGGCGTACGAGCAGTACTTC
TRBJ1-3 - TRBV9 - CASSVAKDRGFSGNTIYF TGTGCCAGCAGCGTAGCAAAAGACCGAGGTTTCTCTGGAAACACCATATATTTT
TRBJ1-1 - TRBV10-3 - CAISEQGNNPYTEAFF TGTGCCATCAGTGAGCAGGGGAACAACCCTTACACTGAAGCTTTCTTT
TRBJ1-1 - TRBV7-3 - CASSFIENTEAFF TGTGCCAGCAGCTTTATAGAGAACACTGAAGCTTTCTTT
TRBJ1-5 - TRBV2 few CASCRTGKNQPQHF TGTGCCAGCTGTAGAACAGGGAAAAATCAGCCCCAGCATTTT
TRBJ1-2 - TRBV11-2 - CASSEDRSYGYTF TGTGCCAGCAGTGAGGACAGATCCTATGGCTACACCTTC
TRBJ1-3 - TRBV28 - CASNSAGAREVLGNTIYF TGTGCCAGCAACTCTGCGGGGGCCAGGGAAGTCTTAGGAAACACCATATATTTT
TRBJ1-5 - TRBV6-2/TRBV6-3 - CASSRSQAFTESNQPQHF TGTGCCAGCAGTCGCTCCCAGGCCTTCACCGAAAGCAATCAGCCCCAGCATTTT
TRBJ1-1 TRBD1 TRBV28 - CASSGGTVNTEAFF TGTGCCAGCAGTGGGGGGACAGTGAACACTGAAGCTTTCTTT
TRBJ2-1 TRBD2 TRBV28 - CASSSLGGGVGSYNEQFF TGTGCCAGCAGTTCCCTCGGGGGAGGGGTCGGCTCCTACAATGAGCAGTTCTTC
TRBJ2-7 - TRBV11-3 - CASSAGQFSYEQYF TGTGCCAGCAGCGCGGGACAGTTCTCCTACGAGCAGTACTTC
TRBJ2-7 TRBD2 TRBV9 - CASSVGASGSYEQYF TGTGCCAGCAGCGTAGGGGCTAGCGGGAGCTACGAGCAGTACTTC
TRBJ1-5 - TRBV6-5 - CASSRHWKRDQPQHF TGTGCCAGCAGCAGACATTGGAAGAGGGATCAGCCCCAGCATTTT
TRBJ2-4 - TRBV7-3 - CASSLQGARDGAKNIQYF TGTGCCAGCAGTCTACAGGGTGCCCGGGACGGAGCCAAAAACATTCAGTACTTC